Here is one T cell receptor (beta chain) with its context. What it binds is not known. Trimming took 0 bases from V and 4 from J, leaving 10 bases between them. CDR1 LGHNA and CDR2 YNFKEQ come from the germline V gene. The CDR3 extends over 14 amino acids. The record originates from a study of graft-versus-host responses after intestinal transplantation. Study context: Multivisceral, liver-intestinal, or isolated intestinal transplants were given to recipients. All recipients were given anti-thymocyte globulin induction, and tacrolimus and steroids were then administered for around three years.

Sequenced by immunoSEQ multiplex PCR; TCRdb stores in-frame clones only, minus some. The sample includes roughly 80,000 clones, roughly 90% seen only once; the top ten take under 0.85%. Study-wide points: GvH clones were found in recipient marrow; some appeared first in ileum or blood. Peak GvH clone levels in circulation were associated with early post-transplant HvG declines.

This chain connects TRBV4-2 to TRBJ2-7; a possible D gene is TRBD1 (6 bases). The clonotype was recovered from a human patient who received an intestinal transplant, so some T cells may come from the graft donor. This specimen consisted of PBMCs, obtained 98 days after intestinal transplantation. DNA for the CDR3: TGTGCCAGCAGCCAAGAAAATAGGGGGTACGAGCAGTACTTC. This codes for CASSQENRGYEQYF.